This is a list of T cell receptor beta chains from one sample in a study of blood T cell repertoires in COVID-19. TCRdb's table, derived via immunoSEQ multiplex PCR, lists solely in-frame clones and lacks some. Seen here are approximately 21,000 clones, around 88% observed once, and the top ten hold about 20%. Sequencing used peripheral blood. These receptors were obtained from a man between 70 and 80 years old with active COVID-19. Both conserved end residues are part of each CDR3. The order of the fields is D gene, clone size, J gene, CDR3 length, V gene, CDR3 protein, CDR3 DNA. D genes are given only for firm matches. The size field is filled for only some rows; it gives once, few, many or a size class.

d_call: TRBD1; clone_size: -; j_call: TRBJ1-2; cdr3_length: 16; v_call: TRBV6-5; cdr3_aa: CASSYAGQGGDYGYTF; cdr3_nt: TGTGCCAGCAGTTACGCCGGACAGGGAGGGGACTATGGCTACACCTTC
d_call: -; clone_size: -; j_call: TRBJ1-6; cdr3_length: 16; v_call: TRBV27; cdr3_aa: CASSLLADYSNSPLHF; cdr3_nt: TGTGCCAGCAGTTTATTGGCAGACTATAGTAATTCACCCCTCCACTTT
d_call: -; clone_size: -; j_call: TRBJ1-5; cdr3_length: 13; v_call: TRBV5-6; cdr3_aa: CASSLARVGPQHF; cdr3_nt: TGTGCCAGCAGCTTAGCTCGGGTTGGGCCCCAGCATTTT
d_call: -; clone_size: -; j_call: TRBJ1-6; cdr3_length: 13; v_call: TRBV18; cdr3_aa: CASSPSYNSPLHF; cdr3_nt: TGTGCCAGCTCACCTTCGTATAATTCACCCCTCCACTTT
d_call: -; clone_size: -; j_call: TRBJ1-1; cdr3_length: 15; v_call: TRBV19; cdr3_aa: CASSTRGHLNTEAFF; cdr3_nt: TGTGCCAGTAGCACCCGAGGACACTTGAACACTGAAGCTTTCTTT
d_call: -; clone_size: -; j_call: TRBJ1-1; cdr3_length: 15; v_call: TRBV7-9; cdr3_aa: CASSLGSIQNTEAFF; cdr3_nt: TGTGCCAGCAGCTTAGGTTCCATTCAGAACACTGAAGCTTTCTTT
d_call: -; clone_size: -; j_call: TRBJ1-3; cdr3_length: 16; v_call: TRBV6-6; cdr3_aa: CASSRGGPNSGNTIYF; cdr3_nt: TGTGCCAGCAGTCGAGGAGGGCCGAACTCTGGAAACACCATATATTTT
d_call: -; clone_size: once; j_call: TRBJ1-6; cdr3_length: 14; v_call: TRBV25-1; cdr3_aa: CASSPSETLSPLHF; cdr3_nt: TGTGCCAGCAGCCCATCGGAGACCTTGTCACCCCTCCACTTT
d_call: -; clone_size: -; j_call: TRBJ2-1; cdr3_length: 15; v_call: TRBV19; cdr3_aa: CASSTPTGYYNEQFF; cdr3_nt: TGTGCCAGTAGTACTCCGACAGGTTACTACAATGAGCAGTTCTTC
d_call: -; clone_size: -; j_call: TRBJ2-1; cdr3_length: 16; v_call: TRBV21-1; cdr3_aa: CASSKSASGRDNEQFF; cdr3_nt: TGTGCCAGCAGCAAATCGGCTAGCGGGAGGGACAATGAGCAGTTCTTC
d_call: -; clone_size: -; j_call: TRBJ2-7; cdr3_length: 15; v_call: TRBV5-6; cdr3_aa: CASSMNSGKTYEQYF; cdr3_nt: TGTGCCAGCAGCATGAATAGCGGAAAGACCTACGAGCAGTACTTC
d_call: TRBD1; clone_size: -; j_call: TRBJ1-2; cdr3_length: 15; v_call: TRBV25-1; cdr3_aa: CASSEHQDRGYGYTF; cdr3_nt: TGTGCCAGCAGTGAACATCAGGACAGGGGCTATGGCTACACCTTC
d_call: TRBD1; clone_size: -; j_call: TRBJ1-2; cdr3_length: 15; v_call: TRBV19; cdr3_aa: CASSFGTATNYGYTF; cdr3_nt: TGTGCCAGTAGTTTCGGGACAGCCACGAACTATGGCTACACCTTC
d_call: -; clone_size: -; j_call: TRBJ1-5; cdr3_length: 14; v_call: TRBV7-8; cdr3_aa: CASSLTLANQPQHF; cdr3_nt: TGTGCCAGCAGCTTAACCCTAGCCAATCAGCCCCAGCATTTT
d_call: TRBD1; clone_size: -; j_call: TRBJ1-3; cdr3_length: 13; v_call: TRBV7-9; cdr3_aa: CAVPMGQGYTIYF; cdr3_nt: TGTGCCGTGCCAATGGGACAGGGATACACCATATATTTT
d_call: -; clone_size: once; j_call: TRBJ1-1; cdr3_length: 15; v_call: TRBV11-3; cdr3_aa: CASSLEATGDTEAFF; cdr3_nt: TGTGCCAGCAGCCTAGAAGCCACAGGAGACACTGAAGCTTTCTTT
d_call: TRBD1; clone_size: -; j_call: TRBJ2-6; cdr3_length: 17; v_call: TRBV27; cdr3_aa: CATFDGQGGSGANVLTF; cdr3_nt: TGTGCCACCTTCGACGGACAGGGTGGCTCTGGGGCCAACGTCCTGACTTTC
d_call: -; clone_size: -; j_call: TRBJ2-7; cdr3_length: 14; v_call: TRBV27; cdr3_aa: CDHAPGLPPYEQYF; cdr3_nt: TGTGACCATGCACCAGGGTTACCCCCCTACGAGCAGTACTTC
d_call: -; clone_size: -; j_call: TRBJ2-7; cdr3_length: 15; v_call: TRBV5-4; cdr3_aa: CASSLDVTGGYEQYF; cdr3_nt: TGTGCCAGCAGCTTGGATGTGACAGGAGGCTACGAGCAGTACTTC
d_call: -; clone_size: -; j_call: TRBJ1-1; cdr3_length: 16; v_call: TRBV7-9; cdr3_aa: CASSPQGATLNTEAFF; cdr3_nt: TGTGCCAGCAGCCCCCAAGGGGCAACGCTGAACACTGAAGCTTTCTTT
d_call: TRBD2; clone_size: once; j_call: TRBJ2-4; cdr3_length: 15; v_call: TRBV6-5; cdr3_aa: CASSSRGLDLYIQYF; cdr3_nt: TGTGCCAGCAGTTCGCGGGGACTAGACCTTTACATTCAGTACTTC
d_call: -; clone_size: -; j_call: TRBJ2-7; cdr3_length: 13; v_call: TRBV6-2/TRBV6-3; cdr3_aa: CASSYGQRYEQYF; cdr3_nt: TGTGCCAGCAGTTACGGTCAGCGCTACGAGCAGTACTTC
d_call: TRBD2; clone_size: -; j_call: TRBJ2-7; cdr3_length: 17; v_call: TRBV11-3; cdr3_aa: CASTSITASGGAYEQYF; cdr3_nt: TGTGCCAGCACCTCGATAACCGCTAGCGGGGGGGCCTACGAGCAGTACTTC
d_call: TRBD2; clone_size: -; j_call: TRBJ2-1; cdr3_length: 16; v_call: TRBV6-6; cdr3_aa: CASSLAGVESYNEQFF; cdr3_nt: TGTGCCAGCAGTTTAGCGGGAGTTGAATCCTACAATGAGCAGTTCTTC
d_call: -; clone_size: once; j_call: TRBJ2-7; cdr3_length: 14; v_call: TRBV6-5; cdr3_aa: CASTQLGGVYEQYF; cdr3_nt: TGTGCCAGCACTCAGTTAGGGGGAGTCTACGAGCAGTACTTC
d_call: -; clone_size: -; j_call: TRBJ2-7; cdr3_length: 14; v_call: TRBV2; cdr3_aa: CASSYGQIGYEQYF; cdr3_nt: TGTGCCAGCAGTTACGGACAGATTGGCTACGAGCAGTACTTC
d_call: TRBD2; clone_size: few; j_call: TRBJ2-3; cdr3_length: 13; v_call: TRBV12-3/TRBV12-4; cdr3_aa: CASSLAGAATQYF; cdr3_nt: TGTGCCAGCAGTCTAGCGGGGGCAGCTACGCAGTATTTT
d_call: TRBD1; clone_size: -; j_call: TRBJ1-2; cdr3_length: 14; v_call: TRBV27; cdr3_aa: CASSLGQGWDGYTF; cdr3_nt: TGTGCCAGCAGTTTGGGACAGGGGTGGGATGGCTACACCTTC
d_call: TRBD2; clone_size: -; j_call: TRBJ2-3; cdr3_length: 16; v_call: TRBV9; cdr3_aa: CASNRSPSGATDTQYF; cdr3_nt: TGTGCCAGCAATCGATCTCCTAGCGGGGCCACAGATACGCAGTATTTT
d_call: -; clone_size: -; j_call: TRBJ2-1; cdr3_length: 15; v_call: TRBV7-3; cdr3_aa: CASSLMGGDYNEQFF; cdr3_nt: TGTGCCAGCAGCTTAATGGGCGGGGACTACAATGAGCAGTTCTTC
d_call: TRBD1; clone_size: -; j_call: TRBJ1-5; cdr3_length: 14; v_call: TRBV30; cdr3_aa: CAWGTGGMGQPQHF; cdr3_nt: TGTGCCTGGGGTACAGGGGGGATGGGACAGCCCCAGCATTTT
d_call: -; clone_size: -; j_call: TRBJ1-2; cdr3_length: 16; v_call: TRBV3-1/TRBV3-2; cdr3_aa: CASSQGPGQGNYGYTF; cdr3_nt: TGTGCCAGCAGCCAAGGCCCCGGGCAGGGTAACTATGGCTACACCTTC